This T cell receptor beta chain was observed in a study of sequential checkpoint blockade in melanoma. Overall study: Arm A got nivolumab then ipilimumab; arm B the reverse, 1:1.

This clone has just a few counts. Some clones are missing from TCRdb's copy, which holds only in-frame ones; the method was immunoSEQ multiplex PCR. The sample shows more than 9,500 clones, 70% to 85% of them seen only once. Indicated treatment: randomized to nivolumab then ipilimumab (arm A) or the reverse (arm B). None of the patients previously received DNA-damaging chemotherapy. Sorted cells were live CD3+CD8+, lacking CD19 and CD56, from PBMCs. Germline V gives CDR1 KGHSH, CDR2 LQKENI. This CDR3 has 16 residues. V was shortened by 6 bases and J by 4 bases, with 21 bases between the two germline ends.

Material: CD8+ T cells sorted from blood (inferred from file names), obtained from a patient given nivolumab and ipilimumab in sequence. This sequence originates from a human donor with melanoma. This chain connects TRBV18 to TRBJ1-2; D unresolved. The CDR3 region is CASSHNPEEYSYGYTF. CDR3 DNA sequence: TGTGCCAGCTCGCACAACCCGGAGGAGTACAGCTATGGCTACACCTTC.